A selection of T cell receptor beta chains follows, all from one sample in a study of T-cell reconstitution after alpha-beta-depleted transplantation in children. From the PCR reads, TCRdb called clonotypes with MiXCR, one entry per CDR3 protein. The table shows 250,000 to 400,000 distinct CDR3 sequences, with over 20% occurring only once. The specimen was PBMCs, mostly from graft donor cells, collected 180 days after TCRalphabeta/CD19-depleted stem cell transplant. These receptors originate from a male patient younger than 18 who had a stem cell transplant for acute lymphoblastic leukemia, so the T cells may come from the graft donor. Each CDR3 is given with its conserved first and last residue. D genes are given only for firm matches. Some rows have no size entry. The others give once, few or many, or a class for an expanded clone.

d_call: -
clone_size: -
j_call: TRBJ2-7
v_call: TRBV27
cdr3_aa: CASSLSLWVYEQYF
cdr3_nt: TGTGCCAGCAGTTTATCATTATGGGTCTACGAGCAGTACTTC

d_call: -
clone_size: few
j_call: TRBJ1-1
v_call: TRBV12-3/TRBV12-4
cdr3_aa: CASSFDRTSTEAFF
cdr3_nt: TGTGCCAGCAGTTTTGACAGGACGAGCACTGAAGCTTTCTTT

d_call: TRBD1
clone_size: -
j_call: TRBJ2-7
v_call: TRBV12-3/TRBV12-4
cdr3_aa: CASSFTGGASYEQYF
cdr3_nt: TGTGCCAGCAGCTTTACAGGGGGCGCGTCCTACGAGCAGTACTTC

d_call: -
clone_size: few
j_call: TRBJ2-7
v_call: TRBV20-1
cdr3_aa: CSASGTVYEQYF
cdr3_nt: TGCAGTGCTAGCGGCACCGTCTACGAGCAGTACTTC

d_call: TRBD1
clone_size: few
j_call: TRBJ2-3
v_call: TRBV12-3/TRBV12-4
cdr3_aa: CASSPPGQGRDTQYF
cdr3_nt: TGTGCCAGCAGTCCCCCGGGACAGGGGCGAGATACGCAGTATTTT

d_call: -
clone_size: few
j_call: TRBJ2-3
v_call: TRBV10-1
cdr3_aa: CASSERQGGTDTQYF
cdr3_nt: TGCGCCAGCAGTGAGAGGCAAGGGGGTACAGATACGCAGTATTTT

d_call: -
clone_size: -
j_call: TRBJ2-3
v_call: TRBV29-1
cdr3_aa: CSVEGLGALPTDTQYF
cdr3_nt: TGCAGCGTTGAAGGTTTGGGAGCCCTCCCCACAGATACGCAGTATTTT

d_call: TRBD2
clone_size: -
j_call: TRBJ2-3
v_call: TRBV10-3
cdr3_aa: CAISGLAGARSTDTQYF
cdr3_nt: TGTGCCATCAGTGGATTAGCGGGAGCTAGGAGCACAGATACGCAGTATTTT

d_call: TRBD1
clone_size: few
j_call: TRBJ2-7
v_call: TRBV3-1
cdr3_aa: CASSFPGTDYEQYF
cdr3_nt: TGTGCCAGCAGCTTCCCCGGGACAGACTACGAGCAGTACTTC

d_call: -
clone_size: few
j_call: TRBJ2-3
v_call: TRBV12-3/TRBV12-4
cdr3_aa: CASSLGGLPDTQYF
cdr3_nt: TGTGCCAGCAGTTTAGGGGGGCTTCCAGATACGCAGTATTTT

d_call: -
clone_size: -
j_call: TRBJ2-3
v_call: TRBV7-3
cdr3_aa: CASSLPGRTDTQYF
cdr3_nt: TGTGCCAGCAGCTTACCGGGGCGCACAGATACGCAGTATTTT

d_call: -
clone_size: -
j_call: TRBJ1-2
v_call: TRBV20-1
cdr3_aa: CSARDPGGPPYGYTF
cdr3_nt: TGCAGTGCTAGAGATCCGGGAGGGCCACCCTATGGCTACACCTTC

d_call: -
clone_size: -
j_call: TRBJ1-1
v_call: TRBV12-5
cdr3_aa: CASGLSAYRSTEAFF
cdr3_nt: TGTGCTAGTGGTTTGTCTGCCTACCGGAGCACTGAAGCTTTCTTT

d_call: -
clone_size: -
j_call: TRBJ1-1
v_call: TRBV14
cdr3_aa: CASRGRSNTEAFF
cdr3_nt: TGTGCCAGCAGGGGCAGAAGTAACACTGAAGCTTTCTTT

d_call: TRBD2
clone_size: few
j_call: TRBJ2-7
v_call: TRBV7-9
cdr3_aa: CASSLTGGRSYEQYF
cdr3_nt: TGTGCCAGCAGCTTAACAGGCGGGAGGAGCTACGAGCAGTACTTC

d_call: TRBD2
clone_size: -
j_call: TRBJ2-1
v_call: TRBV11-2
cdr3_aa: CASSLDSGGLTQFF
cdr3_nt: TGTGCCAGCAGCTTAGATTCGGGAGGGCTGACTCAGTTCTTC

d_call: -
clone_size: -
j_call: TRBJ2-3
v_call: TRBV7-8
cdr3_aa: CASSLGASNQYF
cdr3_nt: TGTGCCAGCAGCTTAGGGGCTAGCAATCAGTATTTT

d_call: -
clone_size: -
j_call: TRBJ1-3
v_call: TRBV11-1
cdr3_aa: CASSFSPTPGIGNTIYF
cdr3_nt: TGTGCCAGCAGCTTTTCTCCGACCCCAGGGATTGGAAACACCATATATTTT

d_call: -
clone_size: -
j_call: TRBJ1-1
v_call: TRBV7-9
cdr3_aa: CASSLIQDRNTEAFF
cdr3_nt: TGTGCCAGCAGCTTGATTCAGGACAGGAACACTGAAGCTTTCTTT

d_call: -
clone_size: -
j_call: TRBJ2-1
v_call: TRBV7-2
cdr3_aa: CASSPEFSYNEQFF
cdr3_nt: TGTGCCAGCAGCCCTGAGTTCTCCTACAATGAGCAGTTCTTC

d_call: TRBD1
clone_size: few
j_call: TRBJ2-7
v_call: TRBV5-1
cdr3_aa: CASSPDRGGTYEQYF
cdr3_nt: TGCGCCAGCAGCCCCGACAGGGGAGGTACGTACGAGCAGTACTTC

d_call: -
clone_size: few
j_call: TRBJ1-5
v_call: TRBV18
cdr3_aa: CASSPLGRTNQPQHF
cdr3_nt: TGTGCCAGCTCACCGCTGGGACGGACCAATCAGCCCCAGCATTTT

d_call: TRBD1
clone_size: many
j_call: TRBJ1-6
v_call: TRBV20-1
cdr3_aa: CSAPGQMIWNSPLHF
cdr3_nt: TGCAGTGCGCCGGGACAGATGATCTGGAATTCACCCCTCCACTTT

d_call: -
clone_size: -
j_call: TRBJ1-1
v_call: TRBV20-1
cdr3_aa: CSARDPVGGGTEAFF
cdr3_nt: TGCAGTGCTAGAGACCCGGTAGGAGGGGGCACTGAAGCTTTCTTT

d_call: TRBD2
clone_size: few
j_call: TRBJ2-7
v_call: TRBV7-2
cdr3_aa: CASSWGRGTSGYEQYF
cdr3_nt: TGTGCCAGCAGCTGGGGTCGGGGGACTAGCGGCTACGAGCAGTACTTC

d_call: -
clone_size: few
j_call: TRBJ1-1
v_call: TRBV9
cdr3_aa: CASSSWNAGTEAFF
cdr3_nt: TGTGCCAGCAGCAGCTGGAATGCGGGCACTGAAGCTTTCTTT

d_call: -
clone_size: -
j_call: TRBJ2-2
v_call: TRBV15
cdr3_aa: CATSGEHGLNTGELFF
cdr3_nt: TGTGCCACCAGCGGAGAACACGGACTTAACACCGGGGAGCTGTTTTTT

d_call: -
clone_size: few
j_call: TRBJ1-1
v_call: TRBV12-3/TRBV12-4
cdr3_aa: CASSYRQEGMNTEAFF
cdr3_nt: TGTGCCAGCAGTTACCGACAGGAGGGAATGAACACTGAAGCTTTCTTT

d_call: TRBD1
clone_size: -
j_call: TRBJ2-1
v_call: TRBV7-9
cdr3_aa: CASSFNRGRGQFF
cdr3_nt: TGTGCCAGCAGCTTCAACAGGGGCAGGGGGCAGTTCTTC